This T cell receptor beta chain was recovered during a study of shared clonotypes between healthy human individuals. About the study: A donor's plate count was three for CD4 naive and three for CD4 memory; CD8 naive had two and CD8 memory one. Study conclusions and caveats: Larger estimated richness was generally recorded for naive subsets relative to memory subsets. For naive CD4 cells, around 5% of clonotypes were shared across a few donors.

Sorted-subset replicate PCR reactions contained around 220 ng DNA, corresponding to about 30,000 T cell genomes. The method was immunoSEQ multiplex PCR; TCRdb's version includes in-frame clones alone and lacks a portion of them. The sample has about 2,100,000 clones; under 95% are singletons. As to this clone: Antigen unknown.

CD45RO negativity and positive selection for CCR7 defined naive CD8 cells, a population that excluded terminally differentiated effector memory CD45RA+ cells. J gave up 3 bases and V 6 bases, and 4 bases lay outside the gene matches. The CDR3 covers 13 residues. The germline V gene encodes CDR1 MGHDK and CDR2 SYGVNS. The clonotype originates from a man between 18 and 35 years old in good health. Some clones in this sample may be carry-over from other donors' samples. The chain uses TRBV25-1 and TRBJ1-2, with TRBD1 matching over 7 bases. Material: naive CD8+ T cells from PBMCs. Written as DNA, the CDR3 is TGTGCCAGCAGCCCACAGGGGTACTATGGCTACACCTTC. This sequence encodes CASSPQGYYGYTF.